This T cell receptor beta chain was captured in a study of blood T cells in healthy people across ages. Points from the study as a whole: The study found more naive CD4+ cells and higher diversity in long-lived than aged donors. Because sorting was not performed, PBMCs prevented conclusive naive versus antigen-experienced comparison.

In this sample, this clonotype turned up a few times. The antigen is not known. This CDR3 is 14 amino acids long. With 1 base removed from V and 6 bases from J, the gap between germline ends came to 9 bases. PCR was performed a second time for roughly 7 to 11 cycles using a sample-barcoded 5' primer and a J-beta primer mix. A template-switch adaptor with 12 random nucleotides tagged each cDNA molecule. MiXCR, applied by TCRdb to the 5' RACE reads, yields one record per CDR3 protein. The repertoire holds around 870,000 distinct CDR3 sequences, with 29% as singletons. Collection of 8.5 to 10 milliliters of peripheral blood was performed for each donor.

The material sequenced was blood. The source of this sequence is a woman older than 75 in good health. V gene TRBV12-3 or TRBV12-4 combines with J gene TRBJ2-2, with D tentatively TRBD2 (5 bases). CDR3 residues: CASSLEAGPGELFF. CDR3 sequence (DNA): TGTGCCAGCAGTTTAGAGGCGGGCCCCGGGGAGCTGTTTTTT.